Below, 21 T cell receptor beta chains from the same sample are listed, as sequenced in a study of regulatory T cells in long-lasting Graves disease. As for time point: persistent/refractory GD, antithyroid drugs over 5 years with positive TRAb. Researchers made the TCR library from RNA that was extracted from PBMCs. Combining iRepertoire HTBI primers with Arm-PCR of CDR3 regions, the authors built TCR beta libraries. TCRdb re-derived calls from the multiplex PCR reads in MiXCR, one entry per CDR3 protein. Here the sample spans roughly 450,000 distinct CDR3 sequences, about 20% being singletons. The source was peripheral blood mononuclear cells (PBMCs), collected when the disease was refractory, from a patient treated with antithyroid drugs. These receptors were obtained from a female donor with Graves disease.

This chain uses TRBV5-1 with TRBJ2-7; 12 bases agree with TRBD2. Trimming removed 7 bases from V and 7 bases from J; junction bases left unmatched: 6. CDR1 and CDR2 from the germline V gene are SGHRS and YFSETQ. This CDR3 has 13 residues. CDR3 sequence reads: CASRTSGTREQYF. In DNA form, the CDR3 reads TGCGCCAGCCGGACTAGCGGGACTCGGGAGCAGTACTTC.

This clonotype was picked up a small number of times. The V gene is TRBV28, the J gene TRBJ2-6; D is undetermined. V was pared by 0 bases and J by 0 bases, with 9 bases between. CDR3 length: 17 amino acids. Germline CDR1 and CDR2: MDHEN and SYDVKM. The CDR3 loop reads CASSLWGSTSGANVLTF. CDR3 sequence (DNA): TGTGCCAGCAGTTTATGGGGGTCGACCTCTGGGGCCAACGTCCTGACTTTC.

In its sample, this clonotype was seen many times. This chain links TRBV12-3 or TRBV12-4 with TRBJ2-2; 9 bases match TRBD2. The CDR3 contains 15 residues. V was clipped by 7 bases and J by 6 bases; unmatched bases: 9. CDR3 sequence (DNA): TGTGCCAGCACCTGGGGCGGGACTAGCTCCGGGGAGCTGTTTTTT. This encodes CASTWGGTSSGELFF.

This clonotype has ten or more counts. This sequence joins TRBV11-3 and TRBJ2-5, with D unclear. V was cut by 2 bases and J by 5 bases, with 9 bases left in between. This CDR3 comprises 13 residues. CDR1 SGHNT and CDR2 YENEEA come from the germline V gene. Here the CDR3 reads CASSLQTGETQYF. In DNA, the CDR3 is TGTGCCAGCAGCTTACAAACCGGGGAGACCCAGTACTTC.

This clonotype was counted many times. The chain combines TRBV28 with TRBJ2-7; 10 positions match TRBD1. The J segment lost 7 bases and the V segment lost 6 bases, leaving 9 bases of the junction unmatched. CDR3 length: 14 amino acids. CDR1 is MDHEN and CDR2 is SYDVKM in the germline V gene. For the CDR3, the DNA is TGTGCCAGCAGGAAGACAGGGGGCCTTTTAGAGCAGTACTTC. Its protein product is CASRKTGGLLEQYF.

This clonotype was detected many times. The chain links TRBV6-2 or TRBV6-3 to TRBJ2-7; 8 bases are a match to TRBD1. This CDR3 region has 17 residues. Germline trimming cut 0 bases from V and 4 bases from J; bases unmatched to any gene: 11. CDR1 is MNHEY and CDR2 is SVGEGT in the germline V gene. Here the CDR3 DNA reads TGTGCCAGCAGTTACTCGCGGCGGGCAGGGGGCAGGTACGAGCAGTACTTC. Translated: CASSYSRRAGGRYEQYF.

The rearrangement links TRBV9 to TRBJ2-5, with D tentatively TRBD2 (5 bases). V was shortened by 4 bases and J by 5 bases, with 18 bases between the two germline ends. Germline CDR1 SGDLS, CDR2 YYNGEE. This CDR3 has 15 amino acids. The CDR3 sequence: CASSPQTRRGETQYF. The CDR3 DNA reads as TGTGCCAGCAGCCCCCAGACAAGAAGAGGGGAGACCCAGTACTTC.

This clonotype was counted ten times or more. In DNA form, the CDR3 reads TGTGCCAGCACCCCCGGACTAGCGGGAGCATACGAGCAGTACTTC. Translating it yields CASTPGLAGAYEQYF. The rearrangement links TRBV6-1 to TRBJ2-7; 13 nucleotides line up with TRBD2. Germline-derived CDR1 and CDR2 are MNHNS and SASEGT. The CDR3 spans 15 residues. Germline trimming cut 7 bases from V and 4 bases from J; bases unmatched to any gene: 7.

In regard to this clonotype: One end of the junction does not line up with germline, which may come from a read error. The V and J genes are TRBV2 and TRBJ1-2, with 8 bases matching TRBD1. This CDR3 is 14 amino acids long. Germline V lookup: CDR1 SNHLY, CDR2 FYNNEI. The CDR3 sequence: CASSPGQVAYSYTF. As DNA, the CDR3 is TGTGCCAGCAGCCCGGGACAGGTTGCCTATAGCTACACCTTC.

This clonotype was counted at least ten times. Sequence at one end of the junction differs from germline and may be a read error. The chain is built from TRBV28 and TRBJ2-7; TRBD1 is a possible D gene (5 bases). This CDR3 contains 10 residues. CDR1 is MDHEN, CDR2 SYDVKM, per germline. This CDR3 is CASSWVIRAF. The CDR3 bases are TGTGCCAGCAGTTGGGTTATCAGGGCGTTC. Looking up the rest from reference TRBV28 and TRBJ2-7 gives the full variable domain: DVKVTQSSRYLVKRTGEKVFLECVQDMDHENMFWYRQDPGLGLRLIYFSYDVKMKEKGDIPEGYSVSREKKERFSLILESASTNQTSMYLCASSWVIRAFGPGTRLTVT.

This clonotype was counted a few times. The CDR3: CASSLSQNTEAFF. The CDR3 DNA reads as TGTGCCAGCAGCTTATCCCAAAACACTGAAGCTTTCTTT. The chain combines TRBV7-6 with TRBJ1-1; D call uncertain. CDR1 is SGHVS and CDR2 is FNYEAQ in the germline V gene. V lost 2 bases and J 2 bases, leaving 6 bases between the germline ends. The CDR3 sequence is 13 residues long.

V usage is TRBV4-2 and J usage is TRBJ1-5; D gene unclear. Germline V gene lookup returns CDR1 LGHNA and CDR2 YNFKEQ. V lost 3 bases, J lost 9 bases, and 9 bases lay in between. The CDR3 contains 12 residues. The CDR3 loop is CASSHPLVPQHF. CDR3 bases: TGTGCCAGCAGCCACCCTTTGGTGCCCCAGCATTTT.

This clonotype was seen ten or more times. This chain joins TRBV6-1 and TRBJ2-7; 7 positions match TRBD1. CDR3 size: 14 residues. Germline values: CDR1 MNHNS, CDR2 SASEGT. V lost 2 bases to trimming and J lost 4 bases; unmatched junction nucleotides: 5. CDR3 DNA: TGTGCCAGCAGTGAATTAGGGGGCTGGTACGAGCAGTACTTC. Its protein product is CASSELGGWYEQYF.

This sequence joins TRBV5-4 and TRBJ2-7, with 7 bases fitting TRBD1. The CDR3 has 14 amino acids. V dropped 4 bases and J dropped 5; count of bases not matched to a gene: 9. Germline CDR1 reads SGHNT; CDR2 reads YYREEE (reference sequence). The DNA for the CDR3 is TGTGCCAGCAGCCACAGGGGACCTCGGGACGAGCAGTACTTC. Protein sequence: CASSHRGPRDEQYF.

Only a few counts were recorded for this clonotype. This chain joins TRBV6-1 and TRBJ2-3; 8 bases are shared with TRBD2. This CDR3 is built from 16 residues. The germline gives CDR1 MNHNS, CDR2 SASEGT. Germline trimming cut 1 base from V and 3 bases from J; bases unmatched to any gene: 6. CDR3 sequence: CASSEGSGGPTDTQYF. Written as DNA, the CDR3 is TGTGCCAGCAGTGAAGGGTCGGGAGGGCCAACAGATACGCAGTATTTT.

This chain uses TRBV5-1 with TRBJ1-1, with unresolved D. V was clipped by 0 bases and J by 1 base, with 7 bases between them. Germline V gene lookup returns CDR1 SGHRS and CDR2 YFSETQ. The CDR3 is 14 residues long. CDR3 nucleotide sequence: TGCGCCAGCAGCTTGGTTTTGAGGAACACTGAAGCTTTCTTT. It codes for CASSLVLRNTEAFF.

J is TRBJ2-7 and V is TRBV14; 10 bases fit TRBD2. The germline V gene has CDR1 SGHDN and CDR2 FVKESK. CDR3 length: 14 residues. V lost 4 bases, J lost 4 bases, and 4 bases stayed unmatched. The CDR3 is CASSRAGGWYEQYF. The CDR3 DNA sequence: TGTGCCAGCAGCCGAGCGGGAGGGTGGTACGAGCAGTACTTC.

This sequence joins TRBV5-1 and TRBJ2-1; D remains unclear. This CDR3 region has 15 residues. V lost 0 bases, J lost 5 bases, and 12 bases lay in between. The germline V gene encodes CDR1 SGHRS and CDR2 YFSETQ. The CDR3 bases are TGCGCCAGCAGCTTGGTTGGTGGCGGAAACAATGAGCAGTTCTTC. The encoded protein is CASSLVGGGNNEQFF.

The chain is built from TRBV7-2 and TRBJ2-1, with unresolved D. Trimming stripped 0 bases from V and 0 bases from J, with 9 bases between. CDR3 size: 16 residues. Germline V CDR1 and CDR2: SGHTA, FQGNSA. The CDR3 region is CASSLASSVSYNEQFF. In DNA, the CDR3 is TGTGCCAGCAGCTTAGCTAGCTCCGTCTCCTACAATGAGCAGTTCTTC.

This clonotype was detected many times. The rearrangement joins TRBV12-3 or TRBV12-4 to TRBJ2-5; tentatively, D is TRBD2 (6 bases). V was cut by 5 bases and J by 6 bases, with 19 bases left in between. The CDR3 extends over 15 amino acids. This CDR3 reads CASSATSAGKKTQYF. CDR3 DNA sequence: TGTGCCAGCAGTGCTACTTCTGCGGGGAAGAAGACCCAGTACTTC.

Only a few counts were recorded for this clonotype. This chain's CDR3 is CAWSIGASNQPQHF. For the CDR3, the DNA is TGTGCCTGGAGTATCGGTGCTAGCAATCAGCCCCAGCATTTT. This chain joins TRBV30 and TRBJ1-5; D ambiguous. V was pared by 2 bases and J by 0 bases, with 8 bases between. CDR1 is GTSNPN and CDR2 is SVGIG in the germline V gene (reference sequence). There are 14 residues in the CDR3.